This entry lists 25 T cell receptor beta chains sequenced from one sample in a study of read filtering for tumor transcriptome and immune sequencing. This library used approximately 0.4 ug RNA and molecular barcoded adaptors spanning alpha/delta and beta/gamma chains. TCRdb recomputed calls from the reads with MiXCR, one row per CDR3 protein. This table holds 57,000 or so distinct CDR3 sequences, approximately 20% found once. Source material: a population of CD138-negative cells sorted from bone marrow. Source of these receptors: a donor aged 40 or over with multiple myeloma.

This clonotype was seen ten or more times. This chain joins TRBV27 and TRBJ1-4; unclear D gene. V lost 3 bases and J 10 bases, leaving 12 bases between the germline ends. The CDR3 is 13 amino acids. Germline CDR1 is MNHEY and CDR2 is SMNVEV (reference sequence). The CDR3, as DNA: TGTGCCAGCAGTTTGGGTGGCTGGGGAAAACTGTTTTTT. Protein product: CASSLGGWGKLFF.

The chain uses TRBV30 and TRBJ2-2; possible D gene TRBD1, 5 bases. The germline V gene encodes CDR1 GTSNPN and CDR2 SVGIG (reference sequence). CDR3 length: 15 residues. V was cut by 7 bases and J by 4 bases, with 19 bases left in between. The CDR3 nucleotides are TGTGCCTCGAGAGTACGGACAACCGCCACCGGGGAGCTGTTTTTT. Amino acids: CASRVRTTATGELFF.

This clonotype was recorded many times. The chain uses TRBV27 and TRBJ1-5; 9 bases are a match to TRBD1. The CDR3 is 15 amino acids. CDR1 is MNHEY and CDR2 is SMNVEV in the germline V gene (reference sequence). With V trimmed by 6 bases and J by 2 bases, 5 bases remained unmatched. Written as DNA, the CDR3 is TGTGCCAGCAGGGGGACAGGGTCGGGCAATCAGCCCCAGCATTTT. It specifies CASRGTGSGNQPQHF.

This clonotype has ten or more counts. V is TRBV20-1 and J is TRBJ1-6; D is unresolved. CDR3 length: 15 amino acids. CDR1 and CDR2 from the germline V gene are DFQATT and SNEGSKA (reference sequence). V shed 0 bases and J shed 7 bases, with 13 bases lying between them. The CDR3 DNA sequence: TGCAGTGCTAGAGATCGAAGGAGACTCAATTCACCCCTCCACTTT. This translates into CSARDRRRLNSPLHF.

This clonotype was counted ten times or more. The rearrangement uses TRBV20-1 and TRBJ1-2; D perhaps matches TRBD1 (6 bases). Deletions cut 5 bases from V and 4 bases from J, with 14 bases between. The CDR3 length is 13 residues. Germline V gives CDR1 DFQATT, CDR2 SNEGSKA (reference sequence). The CDR3 DNA reads as TGCAGTGCTGAGCAGACAGGTGTCTATGGCTACACCTTC. It translates to CSAEQTGVYGYTF.

This clonotype was recorded at least ten times. The rearrangement links TRBV6-1 to TRBJ1-2, with TRBD1 identical over 9 bases. The CDR3 consists of 14 residues. Germline values: CDR1 MNHNS, CDR2 SASEGT. V lost 5 bases and J lost 1; bases outside the gene matches: 2. CDR3 in amino acids: CASSTGGGNYGYTF. Here the CDR3 DNA reads TGTGCCAGCAGTACAGGGGGCGGTAACTATGGCTACACCTTC.

This clonotype was picked up many times. The chain combines TRBV19 with TRBJ2-1, with 11 bases matching TRBD1. V gave up 5 bases and J gave up 7 bases; unmatched junction bases: 7. The CDR3 extends over 15 amino acids. Germline V CDR1 and CDR2: LNHDA, SQIVND (reference sequence). The chain's CDR3 is CASSPGTGGKNEQFF. DNA of the CDR3: TGTGCCAGTAGTCCCGGGACAGGGGGTAAGAATGAGCAGTTCTTC.

A word on this clonotype: The conserved closing phenylalanine or tryptophan is absent in this CDR3, likely reflecting a read error. Because the CDR3's place on the DNA is in doubt, the DNA is left out and the CDR3 is given as listed by TCRdb. The chain employs TRBV7-9 and TRBJ1-4; the tabulated D call, TRBD1, remains unverified against the DNA. The germline gives CDR1 SEHNR, CDR2 FQNEAQ (reference sequence). Both ends counted, the CDR3 spans 16 residues. The CDR3 protein is CASSFGQGATNEKLSL.

This chain links TRBV6-2 or TRBV6-3 with TRBJ1-4; unclear D gene. V shed 4 bases and J shed 7 bases, with 4 bases lying between them. Per the germline V gene, CDR1 is MNHEY and CDR2 is SVGEGT. The CDR3 runs 11 residues. The CDR3 nucleotides are TGTGCCAGCAGTTTGCGTGAAAAACTGTTTTTT. Protein sequence: CASSLREKLFF.

This clonotype has more than one count but fewer than ten. The chain employs TRBV28 and TRBJ2-3; TRBD2 agrees at 7 bases. V lost 5 bases, J lost 0 bases, and 17 bases stayed unmatched. The CDR3 is 19 residues long. Germline assignment: CDR1 MDHEN and CDR2 SYDVKM. The CDR3 nucleotides are TGTGCCAGCAGTCCCTGGACGGGAGGATCGATCCTAAGCACAGATACGCAGTATTTT. As protein: CASSPWTGGSILSTDTQYF.

The J gene is TRBJ2-1, the V gene TRBV14; 7 bases are a match to TRBD2. Germline trimming cut 7 bases from V and 7 bases from J; bases unmatched to any gene: 7. Germline loops: CDR1 SGHDN, CDR2 FVKESK. The CDR3 runs 13 residues. In DNA form, the CDR3 reads TGTGCCAGCAAGTACGGGGGGAGGAATGAGCAGTTCTTC. Residues: CASKYGGRNEQFF. Full variable domain (missing parts from reference TRBV14 and TRBJ2-1): EAGVTQFPSHSVIEKGQTVTLRCDPISGHDNLYWYRRVMGKEIKFLLHFVKESKQDESGMPNNRFLAERTGGTYSTLKVQPAELEDSGVYFCASKYGGRNEQFFGPGTRLTVL.

With respect to this clonotype: A much larger clone differs by one base, so this may be a read error. No conserved phenylalanine or tryptophan is present at the end of the CDR3, so a read error is the likely explanation. The gene calls are TRBV7-9 and TRBJ2-3, with D perhaps matching TRBD2 (5 bases). This CDR3 has 16 amino acids. V dropped 0 bases and J dropped 5 bases, with 15 bases sitting between them. From germline, CDR1 is SEHNR and CDR2 FQNEAQ (reference sequence). The CDR3 bases are TGTGCCAGCAGCTTAGCAGGGCCTGCGGAGGTAGATACGCAGTATCTT. It yields the protein CASSLAGPAEVDTQYL.

About this clonotype itself: With only one base between it and a far larger clone, this is likely a read error. V gene TRBV11-1 combines with J gene TRBJ2-5, with D perhaps TRBD1 or TRBD2 (6 bases each). This CDR3 contains 14 residues. Germline CDR1 and CDR2: SGHAT and FQDESV (reference sequence). The DNA of the CDR3 is TGTGTCAGCAGCTTTGAACAGGGAGGTTCGACCCAGTACTTC. Its protein is CVSSFEQGGSTQYF.

This clonotype was found many times. V gene TRBV2 combines with J gene TRBJ2-1; 11 positions agree with TRBD1. This CDR3 spans 17 amino acids. Germline V gene sequence: CDR1 SNHLY, CDR2 FYNNEI. V trimming: 6 bases; J trimming: 5 bases; junction bases outside the gene matches: 12. The CDR3 region is CASSPRKPGQGDNEQFF. CDR3 nucleotides: TGTGCCAGCAGCCCTAGGAAGCCGGGACAGGGGGACAATGAGCAGTTCTTC.

About this clonotype itself: A much more abundant neighbour one base away suggests this may be a read error. The rearrangement joins TRBV6-4 to TRBJ2-3; no clear D gene. The CDR3 runs 13 residues. The V gene's germline CDR1 is MRHNA and CDR2 SNTAGT. Trimming removed 10 bases from V and 6 bases from J, with 17 bases in between. CDR3 in amino acids: CANGIGPQDTQYF. DNA for the CDR3: TGTGCCAACGGAATTGGCCCCCAGGATACGCAGTATTTT.

This clonotype appeared many times. This chain uses TRBV4-1 with TRBJ2-3, with 7 bases matching TRBD2. Germline V gives CDR1 MGHRA, CDR2 YSYEKL. CDR3 size: 14 residues. Losses at the gene ends were 4 bases for V and 4 bases for J; bases not matched to a gene: 5. As DNA, the CDR3 is TGCGCCAGCAGCCGCGGCGGGAGCTCAGATACGCAGTATTTT. It yields the protein CASSRGGSSDTQYF.

This clonotype was seen many times. The rearrangement uses TRBV2 and TRBJ2-7; perhaps D is TRBD1 or TRBD2 (5 bases each). Germline V CDR1 and CDR2: SNHLY, FYNNEI. There are 15 residues in the CDR3. Trimming took 6 bases from V and 0 from J, leaving 15 bases between them. The CDR3 DNA sequence: TGTGCCAGCAGACCCGGGACCCAAAGCTCCTACGAGCAGTACTTC. This encodes CASRPGTQSSYEQYF.

This clonotype was counted at least ten times. V and J are TRBV12-3 or TRBV12-4 and TRBJ1-6; tentatively, D is TRBD1 (6 bases). The CDR3 contains 14 residues. V lost 8 bases and J 7 bases, leaving 15 bases between the germline ends. This CDR3 is CASESTGNNSPLHF. CDR3 DNA sequence: TGTGCCAGCGAAAGTACAGGGAACAATTCACCCCTCCACTTT.

There are many counts of this clonotype. The DNA for the CDR3 is TGTGCCAGCAGCTCAGTGGGGAATACGCAGTATTTT. This sequence encodes CASSSVGNTQYF. The V gene is TRBV7-3, the J gene TRBJ2-3; no firm D call. The CDR3 consists of 12 residues. With 4 bases removed from V and 7 bases from J, the gap between germline ends came to 9 bases. CDR1 is SGHTA, CDR2 FQGTGA, per germline.

In this sample, this clonotype turned up many times. The V call is TRBV15, the J call TRBJ2-3; a possible D gene is TRBD1 (5 bases). V lost 0 bases, J lost 4 bases, and 20 bases lay in between. This CDR3 is built from 18 residues. Per the germline V gene, CDR1 is LNHNV and CDR2 is YYDKDF (reference sequence). The CDR3 sequence is CATSREKGWGPLADTQYF. The DNA of the CDR3 is TGTGCCACCAGCAGAGAAAAGGGGTGGGGTCCTCTCGCAGATACGCAGTATTTT.

The genes are TRBV27 and TRBJ2-5, with D maybe TRBD2 (5 bases). CDR3 length: 15 amino acids. The V gene lost 7 bases and the J gene lost 4 bases, with 19 bases spanning the gap. Germline V gives CDR1 MNHEY, CDR2 SMNVEV (reference sequence). The CDR3 region is CASMRVDGRLETQYF. The DNA of the CDR3 is TGTGCCAGCATGAGGGTGGACGGAAGATTAGAGACCCAGTACTTC.

Ten or more counts support this clonotype. J is TRBJ2-1 and V is TRBV28; 12 bases agree with TRBD2. J gave up 6 bases and V 5 bases, and 5 bases lay outside the gene matches. CDR3 length: 15 amino acids. CDR1 MDHEN and CDR2 SYDVKM come from the germline V gene. The DNA for the CDR3 is TGTGCCAGCAGTCAAACTAGCGGGAGGTCCAATGAGCAGTTCTTC. Translation: CASSQTSGRSNEQFF. Combining the CDR3 with reference TRBV28 and TRBJ2-1 gives the whole variable domain DVKVTQSSRYLVKRTGEKVFLECVQDMDHENMFWYRQDPGLGLRLIYFSYDVKMKEKGDIPEGYSVSREKKERFSLILESASTNQTSMYLCASSQTSGRSNEQFFGPGTRLTVL.

This clonotype came up a few times. The CDR3 nucleotides read TGTGCCAGCTCAAACAGGGAGCTTAACTATGGCTACACCTTC. Translated, it gives CASSNRELNYGYTF. This chain links TRBV18 with TRBJ1-2; D might be TRBD1 (6 bases). This CDR3 contains 14 residues. Germline-derived CDR1 and CDR2 are KGHSH and LQKENI. The V gene lost 5 bases and the J gene lost 1 base, with 11 bases spanning the gap.

This clonotype was found a few times. The chain joins TRBV24-1 to TRBJ2-3; D gene unclear. V was shortened by 5 bases and J by 2 bases, with 7 bases between the two germline ends. Looked up from germline, CDR1 is KGHDR and CDR2 is SFDVKD. This CDR3 has 13 residues. CDR3 sequence reads: CATSGPPTDTQYF. The CDR3, as DNA: TGTGCCACCAGTGGGCCCCCCACAGATACGCAGTATTTT.

As to this clonotype: A much larger clonotype is one base distant, so this may be a read error. The chain has TRBV12-3 or TRBV12-4 and TRBJ2-2; D might be TRBD1 or TRBD2, each matching 6 bases. The CDR3 has 13 amino acids. Trimming cost V 6 bases and J 10 bases, with 15 bases left between them. The CDR3 bases are TGTGCCAGCAGCCCCAGGGGAGGCGAGGAGCTGTTTTTT. It encodes CASSPRGGEELFF.